This T cell receptor beta chain was sequenced during a study of blood T cell repertoires in COVID-19. Study overall: Researchers got acute and convalescent COVID-19 samples from the United States, Italy and Spain. T cells, B-cell-depleted T cells, or PBMCs supplied cDNA or gDNA.

How the authors handled the data: Reference gene primer amplification gave estimated nucleated cell counts. Here immunoSEQ multiplex PCR was the method, and the copy in TCRdb shows in-frame clones only, minus some. The D gene and trimming were derived from the DNA, and the V and J assignments and clone size from that table. The sample includes around 130,000 clones, just over 75% seen only once; the top ten take about 10%. The length of the CDR3 is 13 residues. Trimming shortened V by 3 bases and J by 1 base, and 6 bases separated the two germline ends. Per germline, CDR1 SGHNT and CDR2 YENEEA. Sequencing was done on a sample of peripheral blood. The sequence was obtained from a human donor in a cohort sampled during active COVID-19. The rearrangement joins TRBV11-3 to TRBJ1-1; D ambiguous. DNA for the CDR3: TGTGCCAGCAGCTTTTTAGAGAACACTGAAGCTTTCTTT. Residues: CASSFLENTEAFF. Complete variable domain (other parts from reference TRBV11-3 and TRBJ1-1): EAGVVQSPRYKIIEKKQPVAFWCNPISGHNTLYWYLQNLGQGPELLIRYENEEAVDDSQLPKDRFSAERLKGVDSTLKIQPAELGDSAVYLCASSFLENTEAFFGQGTRLTVV.